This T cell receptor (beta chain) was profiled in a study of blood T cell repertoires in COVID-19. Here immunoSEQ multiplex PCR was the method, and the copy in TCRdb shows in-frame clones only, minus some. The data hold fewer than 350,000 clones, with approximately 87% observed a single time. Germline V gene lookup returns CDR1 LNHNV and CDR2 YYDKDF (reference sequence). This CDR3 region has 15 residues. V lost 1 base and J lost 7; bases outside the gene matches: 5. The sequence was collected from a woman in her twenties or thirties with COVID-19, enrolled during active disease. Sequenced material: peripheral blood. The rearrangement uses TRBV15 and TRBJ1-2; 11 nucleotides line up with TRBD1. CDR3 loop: CATSRGTGGFFGYTF. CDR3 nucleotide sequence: TGTGCCACCAGCAGAGGGACAGGGGGCTTCTTTGGCTACACCTTC.